These 18 T cell receptor beta chains originate from one sample sequenced in a study of blood T cells in healthy people across ages (dated by TCRdb to the mid-2010s). The method was 5' RACE. For sequencing, an Illumina HiSeq 2500 was employed. A second PCR of roughly 7 to 12 cycles was run with a J-beta primer mix and a sample-barcoded 5' primer. TCRdb redid the processing of the public reads, applying fastp at Q25 and MiXCR, and retained in-frame beta chains. Records with the same CDR3 protein are collapsed into one entry carrying the most frequent genes and DNA. A total of approximately 1,000,000 distinct CDR3 sequences appear in this sample, over 35% of them only once. The top ten clonotypes cover approximately 17% of the sample. Sequencing was done on a sample of blood. The receptor source for this set is a woman aged 55-70 years in good health.

Turning to this clonotype: Sequence at one end of the junction differs from germline and may be a read error. The J gene is TRBJ1-2, the V gene TRBV5-1; perhaps TRBD1 as D (5 bases). The CDR3 totals 12 residues. Germline loops: CDR1 SGHRS, CDR2 YFSETQ. The CDR3 DNA reads as TGTGCCAGCAGTTTAGACAGATATGGCTACACCTTC. It encodes CASSLDRYGYTF. Variable domain in full (rest from reference TRBV5-1 and TRBJ1-2): KAGVTQTPRYLIKTRGQQVTLSCSPISGHRSVSWYQQTPGQGLQFLFEYFSETQRNKGNFPGRFSGRQFSNSRSEMNVSTLELGDSALYLCASSLDRYGYTFGSGTRLTVV.

V and J are TRBV28 and TRBJ2-2, with D possibly TRBD1 on 6 matching bases. The CDR3 has 17 residues. Deletions cut 6 bases from V and 4 bases from J, with 21 bases between. CDR1 and CDR2 (germline): MDHEN, SYDVKM. In nucleotides, the CDR3 is TGTGCCAGCAGCCTCGCCCGGTACAGGGTGCGCACCGGGGAGCTGTTTTTT. Translating it yields CASSLARYRVRTGELFF.

The rearrangement joins TRBV2 to TRBJ2-5; 7 nucleotides agree with TRBD2. The end of the DNA aligns better with TRBJ2-7, so the J call may be wrong. The CDR3 has 14 residues. Germline loops: CDR1 SNHLY, CDR2 FYNNEI. The CDR3 DNA is TGTGCCAGCACAGCCTGGCGGGAGACGTACGAGCAGTACTTC. This codes for CASTAWRETYEQYF.

Only one count was recorded for this clonotype. This chain uses TRBV20-1 with TRBJ2-7, with 12 positions matching TRBD2. Germline CDR1 reads DFQATT; CDR2 reads SNEGSKA (reference sequence). This CDR3 region has 14 residues. Unmatched junction bases numbered 11, after V lost 5 bases and J lost 9 bases. DNA of the CDR3: TGCAGTGCTTATTCGTCTAGCGGGAGGGAAGGGCAGTACTTC. Encoded protein: CSAYSSSGREGQYF.

This clonotype was seen more than once but under ten times. The genes are TRBV27 and TRBJ1-1, with a possible D match to TRBD1 (5 bases). Per the germline V gene, CDR1 is MNHEY and CDR2 is SMNVEV (reference sequence). Trimming removed 5 bases from V and 10 bases from J, with 17 bases in between. The CDR3 spans 13 residues. CDR3 DNA sequence: TGTGCCAGCAGTCCCGCGGGGCAGTCGGTAGCTTTCTTT. As protein: CASSPAGQSVAFF.

This clonotype came up a few times. The chain combines TRBV12-3 or TRBV12-4 with TRBJ2-3; D not certain. V shed 2 bases and J shed 0 bases, with 9 bases lying between them. CDR3 length: 15 residues. The CDR3 sequence is CASSLNLQSTDTQYF. The CDR3 nucleotides read TGTGCCAGCAGTTTAAATCTACAAAGCACAGATACGCAGTATTTT.

The chain has TRBV7-9 and TRBJ2-7; 11 nucleotides align to TRBD1. V lost 4 bases and J lost 2; bases outside the gene matches: 4. This CDR3 spans 15 amino acids. Germline lookup yields CDR1 SEHNR and CDR2 FQNEAQ (reference sequence). In DNA, the CDR3 is TGTGCCAGCAGCTACCGGGACAGGGGGGCCTACGAGCAGTACTTC. Translation: CASSYRDRGAYEQYF.

This chain joins TRBV9 and TRBJ1-2, with unresolved D. The CDR3 runs to 14 residues. Trimming left V 0 bases short and J 3 bases short, with 9 bases between. The germline gives CDR1 SGDLS, CDR2 YYNGEE. Here the CDR3 DNA reads TGTGCCAGCAGCGTAGCCCAGGAACACTATGGCTACACCTTC. Protein sequence: CASSVAQEHYGYTF.

With respect to this clonotype: One end of the junction varies from germline; a read error may be responsible. The chain carries TRBV12-3 or TRBV12-4 and TRBJ2-3, with D perhaps given as TRBD1 or TRBD2 (5 bases each). The CDR3 runs to 14 residues. The CDR3 DNA sequence: TGTGCCGGCAGTACATGGGACGCCCCTTTCGCGCAGTATTTT. It yields the protein CAGSTWDAPFAQYF.

The rearrangement uses TRBV21-1 and TRBJ2-1. TRBV21-1 is marked as a pseudogene. The CDR3 covers 14 residues. CDR3 DNA: TGTGCCAGCAGCAAAGAAAATAGCTCGCATGAGCAGTTCTTC. Protein product: CASSKENSSHEQFF.

The V call is TRBV18, the J call TRBJ2-3; 8 bases agree with TRBD2. This CDR3 is 16 amino acids long. Germline CDR1 KGHSH, CDR2 LQKENI. The ends lost 5 bases at V and 2 bases at J; junction bases unmatched: 9. The CDR3 here is CASSRLARGTTDTQYF. In nucleotides, the CDR3 is TGTGCCAGCTCAAGACTAGCGAGAGGAACCACAGATACGCAGTATTTT.

The chain recombines TRBV4-2 with TRBJ2-7, with 11 positions matching TRBD2. Trimming took 7 bases from V and 2 from J; bases not matched to a gene: 7. Germline V gene data show CDR1 as LGHNA and CDR2 as YNFKEQ. This CDR3 is built from 15 residues. The CDR3 nucleotides read TGTGCCAGCAAACTAGCGGGAGATACCCCCTACGAGCAGTACTTC. The encoded protein is CASKLAGDTPYEQYF.

This clonotype was seen ten or more times. This chain links TRBV20-1 with TRBJ1-2; tentatively, D is TRBD1 (6 bases). The CDR3 contains 14 residues. Germline assignment: CDR1 DFQATT and CDR2 SNEGSKA (reference sequence). CDR3 nucleotide sequence: TGCAGCGGCAGAGGGGGGGGAAGCCGGGATGGCTACACCTTC. Translated: CSGRGGGSRDGYTF.

This chain uses TRBV10-3 with TRBJ2-7; 10 bases fit TRBD1. The CDR3 runs 12 residues. Germline CDR1 reads ENHRY; CDR2 reads SYGVKD. Trimming took 8 bases from V and 4 from J; bases not matched to a gene: 2. The DNA of the CDR3 is TGTGCCATCCGGGACAGGGGTTACGAGCAGTACTTC. Translation: CAIRDRGYEQYF.

This clonotype was detected a few times. The chain recombines TRBV11-2 with TRBJ2-3, with D perhaps TRBD2 (6 bases). The germline gives CDR1 SGHAT, CDR2 FQNNGV. Deletions cut 5 bases from V and 1 base from J, with 13 bases between. The CDR3 is 15 residues long. CDR3 sequence: CASSLGGWGTDTQYF. The DNA for the CDR3 is TGTGCCAGCAGCCTCGGGGGTTGGGGCACAGATACGCAGTATTTT.

This chain links TRBV24-1 with TRBJ2-3; no clear D gene. V was trimmed by 5 bases and J by 9 bases, leaving 11 bases between them. Germline V CDR1 and CDR2: KGHDR, SFDVKD. The CDR3 has 12 residues. DNA of the CDR3: TGTGCCACCAGTGGTTTTGGGCTGACGCAGTATTTT. It encodes CATSGFGLTQYF.

CDR3: CASSETSGFEQFF. CDR3 sequence (DNA): TGTGCCAGCAGCGAGACTAGCGGGTTTGAGCAGTTCTTC. This chain links TRBV7-3 with TRBJ2-1; 10 positions match TRBD2. The CDR3 is 13 residues long. The germline CDR1 and CDR2 sequences are SGHTA and FQGTGA. After removal of 5 bases from V and 9 bases from J, the junction contained 4 bases not matched to a gene.

V and J are TRBV15 and TRBJ2-1; TRBD1 agrees at 7 bases. The germline gives CDR1 LNHNV, CDR2 YYDKDF (reference sequence). CDR3 length equals 13 residues. The V segment lost 3 bases and the J segment 10 bases; nucleotides outside the gene matches: 6. The CDR3 bases are TGTGCCACCAGCAGGGTTCCGACAGGGGAGCAGTTCTTC. Protein sequence: CATSRVPTGEQFF.